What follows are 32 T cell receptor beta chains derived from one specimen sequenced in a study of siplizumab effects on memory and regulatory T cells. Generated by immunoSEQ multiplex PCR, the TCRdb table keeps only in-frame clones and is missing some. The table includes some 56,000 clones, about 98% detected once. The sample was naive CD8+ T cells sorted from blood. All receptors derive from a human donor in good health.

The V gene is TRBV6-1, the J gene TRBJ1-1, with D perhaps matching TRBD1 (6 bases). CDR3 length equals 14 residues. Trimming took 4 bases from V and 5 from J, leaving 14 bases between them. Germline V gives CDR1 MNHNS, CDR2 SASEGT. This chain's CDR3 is CASSAGAGETEAFF. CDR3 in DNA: TGTGCCAGCAGTGCGGGGGCGGGAGAGACTGAAGCTTTCTTT.

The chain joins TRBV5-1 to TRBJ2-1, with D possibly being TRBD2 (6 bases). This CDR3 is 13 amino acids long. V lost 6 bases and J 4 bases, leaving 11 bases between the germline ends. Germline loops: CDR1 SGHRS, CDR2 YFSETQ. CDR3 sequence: CASMGLNYNEQFF. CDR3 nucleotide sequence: TGCGCCAGCATGGGACTTAATTACAATGAGCAGTTCTTC.

This chain's CDR3 is CSVVNTEDNEQFF. DNA of the CDR3: TGCAGCGTTGTTAACACGGAGGACAATGAGCAGTTCTTC. The chain has TRBV29-1 and TRBJ2-1, with D possibly being TRBD2 (5 bases). The ends were cut back, 4 bases at V and 5 bases at J, with 12 bases in the middle. Germline V gene sequence: CDR1 SQVTM, CDR2 ANQGSEA. CDR3 length equals 13 residues.

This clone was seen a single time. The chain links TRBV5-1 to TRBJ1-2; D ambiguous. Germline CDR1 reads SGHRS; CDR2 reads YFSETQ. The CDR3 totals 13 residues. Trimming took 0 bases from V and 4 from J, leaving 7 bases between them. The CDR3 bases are TGCGCCAGCAGCTTGGGTGCTTCCTATGGCTACACCTTC. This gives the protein CASSLGASYGYTF.

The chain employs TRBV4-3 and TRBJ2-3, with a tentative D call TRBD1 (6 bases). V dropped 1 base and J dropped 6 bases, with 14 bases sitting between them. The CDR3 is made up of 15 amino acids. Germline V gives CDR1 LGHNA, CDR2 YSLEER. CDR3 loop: CASSQARGMDDTQYF. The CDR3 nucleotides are TGCGCCAGCAGCCAAGCTAGGGGGATGGACGATACGCAGTATTTT.

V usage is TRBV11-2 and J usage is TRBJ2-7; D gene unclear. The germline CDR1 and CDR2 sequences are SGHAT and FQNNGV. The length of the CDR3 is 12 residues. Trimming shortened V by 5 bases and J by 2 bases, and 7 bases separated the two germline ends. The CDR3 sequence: CASSQATYEQYF. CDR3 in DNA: TGTGCCAGCAGCCAGGCTACCTACGAGCAGTACTTC.

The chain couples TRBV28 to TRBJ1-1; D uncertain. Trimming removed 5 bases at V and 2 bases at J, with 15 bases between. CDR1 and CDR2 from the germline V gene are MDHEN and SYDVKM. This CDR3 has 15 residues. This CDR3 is CASSPRTDGNTEAFF. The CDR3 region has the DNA TGTGCCAGCAGTCCACGGACGGATGGAAACACTGAAGCTTTCTTT.

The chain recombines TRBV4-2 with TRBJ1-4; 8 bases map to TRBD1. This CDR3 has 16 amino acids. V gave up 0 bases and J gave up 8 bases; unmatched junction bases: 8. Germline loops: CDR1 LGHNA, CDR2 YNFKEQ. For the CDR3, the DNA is TGTGCCAGCAGCCAAGATCTTATAGGACAGGGCGAAAAACTGTTTTTT. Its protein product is CASSQDLIGQGEKLFF.

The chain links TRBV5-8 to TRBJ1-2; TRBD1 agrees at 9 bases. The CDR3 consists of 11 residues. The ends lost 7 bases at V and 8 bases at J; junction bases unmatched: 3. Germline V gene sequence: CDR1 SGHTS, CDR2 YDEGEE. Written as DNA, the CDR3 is TGTGCCAGCCACAGGGGGCGAGGCTACACCTTC. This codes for CASHRGRGYTF.

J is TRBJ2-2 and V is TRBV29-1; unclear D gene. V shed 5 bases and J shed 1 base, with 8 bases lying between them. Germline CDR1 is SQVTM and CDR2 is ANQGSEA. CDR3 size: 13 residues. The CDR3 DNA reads TGCAGCGTTTCAGCAGGGAACACCGGGGAGCTGTTTTTT. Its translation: CSVSAGNTGELFF.

The CDR3 DNA follows: TGTGCCAGCGGTCGAGGGGCAACTAATGAAAAACTGTTTTTT. Amino acid sequence: CASGRGATNEKLFF. The V call is TRBV5-4, the J call TRBJ1-4; D may be TRBD1 (5 bases). Trimming removed 7 bases at V and 0 bases at J, with 10 bases between. Germline V gene lookup returns CDR1 SGHNT and CDR2 YYREEE (reference sequence). The CDR3 length is 14 residues.

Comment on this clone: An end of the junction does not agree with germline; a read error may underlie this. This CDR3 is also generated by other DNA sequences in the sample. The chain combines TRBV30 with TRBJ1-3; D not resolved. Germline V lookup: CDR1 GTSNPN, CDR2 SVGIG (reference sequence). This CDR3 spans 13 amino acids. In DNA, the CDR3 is TGCGCCTGGAGCGAGAGCTCTGGAAACACCATATATTTT. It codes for CAWSESSGNTIYF.

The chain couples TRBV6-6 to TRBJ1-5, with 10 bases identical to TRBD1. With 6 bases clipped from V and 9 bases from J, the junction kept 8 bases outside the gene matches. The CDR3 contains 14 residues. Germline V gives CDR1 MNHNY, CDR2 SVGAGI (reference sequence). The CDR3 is CASRKDRGYWPQHF. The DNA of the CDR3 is TGTGCCAGCAGAAAGGACAGGGGGTATTGGCCCCAGCATTTT.

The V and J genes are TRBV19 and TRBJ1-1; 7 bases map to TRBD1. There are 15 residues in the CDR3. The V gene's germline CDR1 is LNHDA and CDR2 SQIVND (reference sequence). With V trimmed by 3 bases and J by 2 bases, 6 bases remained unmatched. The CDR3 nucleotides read TGTGCCAGTAGTATCACCGGGACAGCCAACACTGAAGCTTTCTTT. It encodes CASSITGTANTEAFF.

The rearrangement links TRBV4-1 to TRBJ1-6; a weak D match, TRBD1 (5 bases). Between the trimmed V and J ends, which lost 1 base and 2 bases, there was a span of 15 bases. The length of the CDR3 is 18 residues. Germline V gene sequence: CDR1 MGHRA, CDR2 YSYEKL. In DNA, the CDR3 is TGCGCCAGCAGCCAAGTTATGGGGGAGGGAACCTATAATTCACCCCTCCACTTT. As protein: CASSQVMGEGTYNSPLHF.

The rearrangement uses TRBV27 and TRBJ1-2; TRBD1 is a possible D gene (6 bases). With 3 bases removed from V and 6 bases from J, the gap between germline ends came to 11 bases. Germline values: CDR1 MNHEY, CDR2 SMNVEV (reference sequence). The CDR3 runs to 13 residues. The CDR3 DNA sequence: TGTGCCAGCAGTTTTGCGGGGGCAGATGGCTACACCTTC. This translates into CASSFAGADGYTF.

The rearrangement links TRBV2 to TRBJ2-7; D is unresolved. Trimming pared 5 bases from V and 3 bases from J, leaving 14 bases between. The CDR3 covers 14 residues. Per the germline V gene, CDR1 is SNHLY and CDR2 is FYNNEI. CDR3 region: CASSKVLGNYEQYF. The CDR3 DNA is TGTGCCAGCAGTAAGGTCTTAGGGAACTACGAGCAGTACTTC.

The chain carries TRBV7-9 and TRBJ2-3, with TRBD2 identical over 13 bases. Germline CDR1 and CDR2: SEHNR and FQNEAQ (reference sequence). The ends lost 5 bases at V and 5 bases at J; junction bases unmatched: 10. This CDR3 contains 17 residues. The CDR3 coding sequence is TGTGCCAGCAGCGTCAGACTAGCGGGAGGCCTGAGAGATACGCAGTATTTT. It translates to CASSVRLAGGLRDTQYF.

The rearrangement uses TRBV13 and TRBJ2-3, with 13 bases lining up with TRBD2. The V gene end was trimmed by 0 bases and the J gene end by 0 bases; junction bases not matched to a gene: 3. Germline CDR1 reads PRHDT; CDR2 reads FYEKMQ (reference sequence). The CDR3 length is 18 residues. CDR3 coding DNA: TGTGCCAGCAGCTTAGGACTAGCGGGAGGGGGAAGCACAGATACGCAGTATTTT. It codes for CASSLGLAGGGSTDTQYF.

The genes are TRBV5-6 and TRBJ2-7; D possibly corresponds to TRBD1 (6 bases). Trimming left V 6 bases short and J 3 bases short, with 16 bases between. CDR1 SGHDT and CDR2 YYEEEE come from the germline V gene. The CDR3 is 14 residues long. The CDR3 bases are TGTGCCAGCACCACGGGGACATCACACTACGAGCAGTACTTC. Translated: CASTTGTSHYEQYF.

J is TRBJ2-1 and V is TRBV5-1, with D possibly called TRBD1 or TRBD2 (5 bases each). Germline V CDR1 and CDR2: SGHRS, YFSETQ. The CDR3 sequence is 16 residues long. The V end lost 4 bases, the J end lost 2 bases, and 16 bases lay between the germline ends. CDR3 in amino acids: CASSIYRDRPYNEQFF. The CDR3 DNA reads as TGCGCCAGCAGCATTTACCGGGACCGACCCTACAATGAGCAGTTCTTC.

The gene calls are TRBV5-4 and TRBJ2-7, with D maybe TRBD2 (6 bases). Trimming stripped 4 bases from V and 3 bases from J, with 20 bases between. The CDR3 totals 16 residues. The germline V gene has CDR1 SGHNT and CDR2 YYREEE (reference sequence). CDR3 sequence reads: CASSAPYGDSDYEQYF. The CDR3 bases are TGTGCCAGCAGCGCCCCATATGGGGACTCCGACTACGAGCAGTACTTC.

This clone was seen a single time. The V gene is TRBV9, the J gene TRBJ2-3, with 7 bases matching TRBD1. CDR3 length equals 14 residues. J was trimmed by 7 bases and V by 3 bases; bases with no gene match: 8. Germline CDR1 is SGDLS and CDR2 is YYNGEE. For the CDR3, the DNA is TGTGCCAGCAGCGGGACCTCAGGGGGTAATACGCAGTATTTT. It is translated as CASSGTSGGNTQYF. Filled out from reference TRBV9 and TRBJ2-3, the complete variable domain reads DSGVTQTPKHLITATGQRVTLRCSPRSGDLSVYWYQQSLDQGLQFLIQYYNGEERAKGNILERFSAQQFPDLHSELNLSSLELGDSALYFCASSGTSGGNTQYFGPGTRLTVL.

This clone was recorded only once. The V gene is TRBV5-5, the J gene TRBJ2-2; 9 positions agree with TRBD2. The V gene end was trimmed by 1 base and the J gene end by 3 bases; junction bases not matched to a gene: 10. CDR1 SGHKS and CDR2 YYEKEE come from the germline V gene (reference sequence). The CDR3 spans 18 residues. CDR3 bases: TGTGCCAGCAGCTTGAGGTTGCTAGCGGGATCTTACACCGGGGAGCTGTTTTTT. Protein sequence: CASSLRLLAGSYTGELFF. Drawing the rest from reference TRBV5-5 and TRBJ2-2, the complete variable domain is DAGVTQSPTHLIKTRGQQVTLRCSPISGHKSVSWYQQVLGQGPQFIFQYYEKEERGRGNFPDRFSARQFPNYSSELNVNALLLGDSALYLCASSLRLLAGSYTGELFFGEGSRLTVL.

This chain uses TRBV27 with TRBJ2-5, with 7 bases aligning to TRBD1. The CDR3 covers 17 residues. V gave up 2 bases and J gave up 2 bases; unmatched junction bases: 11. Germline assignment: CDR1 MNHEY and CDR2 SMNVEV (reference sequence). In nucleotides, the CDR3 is TGTGCCAGCAGTTTAGGGGGAGAGCCGGGACAGCAAGAGACCCAGTACTTC. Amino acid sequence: CASSLGGEPGQQETQYF.

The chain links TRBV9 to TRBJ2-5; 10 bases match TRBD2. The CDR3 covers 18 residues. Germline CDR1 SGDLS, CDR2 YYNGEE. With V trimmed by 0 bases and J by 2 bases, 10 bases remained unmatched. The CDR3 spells CASSVVSSGSPLQETQYF. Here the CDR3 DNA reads TGTGCCAGCAGCGTAGTGTCTAGCGGGAGCCCCCTTCAAGAGACCCAGTACTTC. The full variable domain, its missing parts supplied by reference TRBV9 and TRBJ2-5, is DSGVTQTPKHLITATGQRVTLRCSPRSGDLSVYWYQQSLDQGLQFLIQYYNGEERAKGNILERFSAQQFPDLHSELNLSSLELGDSALYFCASSVVSSGSPLQETQYFGPGTRLLVL.

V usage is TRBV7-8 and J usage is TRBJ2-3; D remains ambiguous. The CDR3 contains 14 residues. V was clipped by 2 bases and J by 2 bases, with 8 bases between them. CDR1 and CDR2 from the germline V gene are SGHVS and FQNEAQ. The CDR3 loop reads CASSLRPFTDTQYF. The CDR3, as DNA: TGTGCCAGCAGCTTAAGGCCTTTCACAGATACGCAGTATTTT.

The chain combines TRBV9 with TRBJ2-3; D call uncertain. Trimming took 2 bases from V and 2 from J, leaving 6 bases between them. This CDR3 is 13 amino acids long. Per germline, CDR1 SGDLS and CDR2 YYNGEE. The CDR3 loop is CASSVGYTDTQYF. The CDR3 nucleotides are TGTGCCAGCAGCGTGGGCTACACAGATACGCAGTATTTT.

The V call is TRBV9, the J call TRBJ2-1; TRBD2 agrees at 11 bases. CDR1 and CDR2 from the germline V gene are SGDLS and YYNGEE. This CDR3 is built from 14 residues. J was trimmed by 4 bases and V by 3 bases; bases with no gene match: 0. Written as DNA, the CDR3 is TGTGCCAGCAGCGCTAGCGGGAGGTACAATGAGCAGTTCTTC. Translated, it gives CASSASGRYNEQFF. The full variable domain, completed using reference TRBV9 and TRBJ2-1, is DSGVTQTPKHLITATGQRVTLRCSPRSGDLSVYWYQQSLDQGLQFLIQYYNGEERAKGNILERFSAQQFPDLHSELNLSSLELGDSALYFCASSASGRYNEQFFGPGTRLTVL.

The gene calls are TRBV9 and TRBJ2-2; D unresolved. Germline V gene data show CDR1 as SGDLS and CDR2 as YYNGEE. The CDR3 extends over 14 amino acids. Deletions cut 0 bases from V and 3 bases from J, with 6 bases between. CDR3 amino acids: CASSVGWYTGELFF. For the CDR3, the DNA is TGTGCCAGCAGCGTAGGGTGGTACACCGGGGAGCTGTTTTTT.

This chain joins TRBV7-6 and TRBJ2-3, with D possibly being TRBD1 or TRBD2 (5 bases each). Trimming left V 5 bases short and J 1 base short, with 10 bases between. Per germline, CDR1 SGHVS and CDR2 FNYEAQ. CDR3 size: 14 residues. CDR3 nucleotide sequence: TGTGCCAGCAGCCTGACAGCGGGCACAGATACGCAGTATTTT. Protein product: CASSLTAGTDTQYF. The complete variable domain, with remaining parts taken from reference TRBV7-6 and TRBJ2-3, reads GAGVSQSPRYKVTKRGQDVALRCDPISGHVSLYWYRQALGQGPEFLTYFNYEAQQDKSGLPNDRFSAERPEGSISTLTIQRTEQRDSAMYRCASSLTAGTDTQYFGPGTRLTVL.

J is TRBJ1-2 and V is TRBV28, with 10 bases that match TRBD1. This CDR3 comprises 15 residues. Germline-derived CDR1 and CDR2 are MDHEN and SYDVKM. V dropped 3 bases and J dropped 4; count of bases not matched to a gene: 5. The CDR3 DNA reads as TGTGCCAGCAGTTTCGACAGGGGGCGCGTCTATGGCTACACCTTC. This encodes CASSFDRGRVYGYTF.